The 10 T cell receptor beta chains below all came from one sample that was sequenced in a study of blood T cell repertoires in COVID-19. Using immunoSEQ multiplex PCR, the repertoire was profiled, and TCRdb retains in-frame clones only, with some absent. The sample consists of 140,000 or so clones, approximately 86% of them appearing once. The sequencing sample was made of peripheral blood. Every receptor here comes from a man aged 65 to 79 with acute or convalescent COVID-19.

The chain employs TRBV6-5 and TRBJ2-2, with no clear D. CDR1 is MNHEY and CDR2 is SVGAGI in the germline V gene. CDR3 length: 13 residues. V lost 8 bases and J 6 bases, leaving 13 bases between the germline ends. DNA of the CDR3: TGTGCCAGCGGGCCTCTCCCCCCCGGGGAGCTGTTTTTT. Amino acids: CASGPLPPGELFF.

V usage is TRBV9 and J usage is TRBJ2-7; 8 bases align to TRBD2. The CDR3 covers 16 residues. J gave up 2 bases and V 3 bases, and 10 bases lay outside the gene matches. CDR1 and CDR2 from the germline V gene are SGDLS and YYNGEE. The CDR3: CASSEGGPSGPYEQYF. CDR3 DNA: TGTGCCAGCAGCGAGGGGGGTCCTAGCGGGCCCTACGAGCAGTACTTC.

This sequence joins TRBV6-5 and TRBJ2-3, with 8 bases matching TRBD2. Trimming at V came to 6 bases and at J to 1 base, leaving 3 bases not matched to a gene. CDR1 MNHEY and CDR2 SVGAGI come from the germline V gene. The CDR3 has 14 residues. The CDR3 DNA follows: TGTGCCAGCAGACTTAGCGGGGGCACAGATACGCAGTATTTT. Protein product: CASRLSGGTDTQYF.

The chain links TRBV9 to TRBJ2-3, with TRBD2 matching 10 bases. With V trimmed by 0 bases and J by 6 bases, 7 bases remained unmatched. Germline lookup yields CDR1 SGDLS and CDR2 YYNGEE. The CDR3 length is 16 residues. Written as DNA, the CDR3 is TGTGCCAGCAGCGTAGATCTAGCGGGAGAGGTGGATACGCAGTATTTT. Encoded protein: CASSVDLAGEVDTQYF. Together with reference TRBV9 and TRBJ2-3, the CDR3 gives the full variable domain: DSGVTQTPKHLITATGQRVTLRCSPRSGDLSVYWYQQSLDQGLQFLIQYYNGEERAKGNILERFSAQQFPDLHSELNLSSLELGDSALYFCASSVDLAGEVDTQYFGPGTRLTVL.

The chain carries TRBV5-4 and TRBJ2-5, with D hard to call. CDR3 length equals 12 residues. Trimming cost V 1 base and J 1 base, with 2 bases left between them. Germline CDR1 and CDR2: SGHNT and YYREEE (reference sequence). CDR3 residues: CASSLRQETQYF. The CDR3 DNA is TGTGCCAGCAGCTTGCGCCAAGAGACCCAGTACTTC.

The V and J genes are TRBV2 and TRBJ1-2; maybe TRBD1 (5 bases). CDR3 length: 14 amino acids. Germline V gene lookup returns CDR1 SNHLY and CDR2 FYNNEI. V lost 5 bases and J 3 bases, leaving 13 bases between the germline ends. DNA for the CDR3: TGTGCCAGCAGTCCCCGACAGTCCTACTATGGCTACACCTTC. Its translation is CASSPRQSYYGYTF.

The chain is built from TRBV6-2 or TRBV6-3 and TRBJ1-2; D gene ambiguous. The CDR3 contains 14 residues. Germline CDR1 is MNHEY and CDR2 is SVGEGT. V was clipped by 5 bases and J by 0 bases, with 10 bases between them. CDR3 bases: TGTGCCAGCAGTATCAACAGCCCTAACTATGGCTACACCTTC. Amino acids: CASSINSPNYGYTF.

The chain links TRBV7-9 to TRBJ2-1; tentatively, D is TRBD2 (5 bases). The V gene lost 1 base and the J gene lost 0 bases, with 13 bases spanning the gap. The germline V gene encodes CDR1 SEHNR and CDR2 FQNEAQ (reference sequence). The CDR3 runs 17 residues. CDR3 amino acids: CASSLGTVLSSYNEQFF. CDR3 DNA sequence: TGTGCCAGCAGCTTAGGGACTGTATTGAGCTCCTACAATGAGCAGTTCTTC. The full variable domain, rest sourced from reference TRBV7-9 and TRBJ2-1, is DTGVSQNPRHKITKRGQNVTFRCDPISEHNRLYWYRQTLGQGPEFLTYFQNEAQLEKSRLLSDRFSAERPKGSFSTLEIQRTEQGDSAMYLCASSLGTVLSSYNEQFFGPGTRLTVL.

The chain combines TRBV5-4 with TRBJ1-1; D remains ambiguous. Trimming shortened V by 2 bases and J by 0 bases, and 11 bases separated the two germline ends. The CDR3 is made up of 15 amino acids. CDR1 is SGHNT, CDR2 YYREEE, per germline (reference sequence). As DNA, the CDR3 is TGTGCCAGCAGCTTCGATAAACTTATGAACACTGAAGCTTTCTTT. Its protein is CASSFDKLMNTEAFF.

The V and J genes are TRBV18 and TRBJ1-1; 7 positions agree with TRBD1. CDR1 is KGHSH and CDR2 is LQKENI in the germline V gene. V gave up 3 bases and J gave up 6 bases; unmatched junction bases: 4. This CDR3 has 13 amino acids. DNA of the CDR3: TGTGCCAGCTCACCCCCGGGACAGCCTGAAGCTTTCTTT. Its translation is CASSPPGQPEAFF. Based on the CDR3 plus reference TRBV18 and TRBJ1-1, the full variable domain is NAGVMQNPRHLVRRRGQEARLRCSPMKGHSHVYWYRQLPEEGLKFMVYLQKENIIDESGMPKERFSAEFPKEGPSILRIQQVVRGDSAAYFCASSPPGQPEAFFGQGTRLTVV.